Following are 14 T cell receptor beta chains from one sample sequenced in a study of tumor-infiltrating lymphocytes in primary liver carcinoma. With a constant-region primer, TCR beta cDNA was made from approximately 500 ng of total RNA. Generation of the TCR beta libraries relied on three nested multiplex PCR rounds using slightly modified ARM-PCR. TRBV1-TRBV30 forward primers and a C-beta reverse primer were used in the first two PCR rounds, which each ran for about 10 cycles. TCRdb recomputed calls from the multiplex PCR reads with MiXCR, one row per CDR3 protein. The data contain approximately 320,000 distinct CDR3 sequences, 50% to 75% of them singletons. Germline DNA was extracted too, while blood RNA derived from unsorted whole blood. The sample was peripheral blood. Every receptor here comes from a woman aged 25 to 45 with primary liver carcinoma and hepatitis B virus infection.

Many counts were recorded for this clonotype. The CDR3: CASSLGVVGTEAFF. In nucleotides, the CDR3 is TGTGCCAGCAGTTTGGGGGTTGTTGGCACTGAAGCTTTCTTT. The chain has TRBV12-3 or TRBV12-4 and TRBJ1-1; possible D gene TRBD1, 5 bases. The CDR3 runs 14 residues. The V end was cut by 3 bases, the J end by 4 bases, with 12 bases between.

In this sample, this clonotype turned up many times. The chain couples TRBV11-2 to TRBJ2-1; 7 positions match TRBD2. The junction had 7 bases not matched to a gene; V was cut back by 7 bases and J by 1 base. Germline loops: CDR1 SGHAT, CDR2 FQNNGV. This CDR3 spans 15 amino acids. The CDR3 loop is CASTEGLESYNEQFF. Written as DNA, the CDR3 is TGTGCCAGCACCGAAGGACTAGAATCCTACAATGAGCAGTTCTTC.

The chain employs TRBV11-2 and TRBJ2-5; D is perhaps TRBD1 or TRBD2 (5 bases each). The CDR3 has 14 amino acids. Germline values: CDR1 SGHAT, CDR2 FQNNGV. CDR3: CACSLAGPGETQYF. In DNA form, the CDR3 reads TGTGCTTGCAGCTTAGCAGGGCCGGGGGAGACCCAGTACTTC.

A single count supports this clonotype. The chain recombines TRBV12-3 or TRBV12-4 with TRBJ2-7; D uncertain. This CDR3 spans 12 amino acids. V was trimmed by 5 bases and J by 12 bases, leaving 17 bases between them. Written as DNA, the CDR3 is TGTGCCAGCAGTCCCTTGGTTCCAGTTTTGTACTTC. As protein: CASSPLVPVLYF.

Concerning this clonotype: A clone one base away is much larger, so this may be a read error. The chain joins TRBV6-5 to TRBJ2-1, with TRBD2 matching 9 bases. The CDR3 sequence is 15 residues long. Germline V CDR1 and CDR2: MNHEY, SVGAGI. V shed 2 bases and J 7 bases; nucleotides not matched to a gene: 6. CDR3 coding DNA: TGTGCCAGCAGTTACATCAGCGGGAGGTTTAATGAGCAGTTCTTC. This encodes CASSYISGRFNEQFF.

CDR3 sequence (DNA): TGCGCCAGCAGTCAACCGGAGGGACAGGGGGATTCACCCCTCCACTTT. This sequence encodes CASSQPEGQGDSPLHF. The chain uses TRBV23-1 and TRBJ1-6, with 11 bases that match TRBD1. TRBV23-1 is assigned to the ORF class and has an uncertain function. V dropped 2 bases and J dropped 8; count of bases not matched to a gene: 5. This CDR3 region has 16 residues.

In this sample, this clonotype turned up once. This may come from a read error, since a much larger clone is one base off. The chain employs TRBV6-6 and TRBJ2-7; 9 positions match TRBD1. Germline loops: CDR1 MNHNY, CDR2 SVGAGI (reference sequence). The CDR3 extends over 15 amino acids. Trimming removed 7 bases from V and 0 bases from J; junction bases left unmatched: 7. The DNA for the CDR3 is TGTGCCAGCACACAGGGGGCATGTCTCTCCTACGAGCAGTACTTC. Translated, it gives CASTQGACLSYEQYF.

Details on this clonotype: This may arise from a read error, as a much more abundant clone is one base away. J is TRBJ2-7 and V is TRBV4-2; D may be TRBD1 (5 bases). Germline CDR1 and CDR2: LGHNA and YNFKEQ. The length of the CDR3 is 16 residues. The CDR3 DNA reads TGTGCCTGCAGCCAAGATCTTGCCGCCAGGACATCCGAGCAGTACTTC. Translated, it gives CACSQDLAARTSEQYF.

The CDR3 DNA follows: TGTGCCAGCAGCCCAGGATACCTAAATGAGCAGTTCTTC. Translated, it gives CASSPGYLNEQFF. The chain uses TRBV6-5 and TRBJ2-1; unclear D gene. CDR3 length equals 13 residues. CDR1 and CDR2 from the germline V gene are MNHEY and SVGAGI. V lost 6 bases and J lost 7, with 13 bases in between.

To note about this clonotype: This may arise from a read error, as a much more abundant clone is one base away. V usage is TRBV29-1 and J usage is TRBJ1-1; maybe TRBD1 (6 bases). Germline values: CDR1 SQVTM, CDR2 ANQGSEA. CDR3 size: 12 residues. The CDR3 region has the DNA TGCAGCGTTGAAAGGGGGACCTCGACAGCTCTCTTT. The encoded protein is CSVERGTSTALF.

The chain carries TRBV7-9 and TRBJ2-7; D is ambiguous. The CDR3 totals 12 residues. With 5 bases removed from V and 3 bases from J, the gap between germline ends came to 8 bases. The germline CDR1 and CDR2 sequences are SEHNR and FQNEAQ (reference sequence). The CDR3 DNA sequence: TGTGCCAGCAGCCCCGATCTCTACGAGCAGTACTTC. Its translation: CASSPDLYEQYF.

This chain joins TRBV6-2 or TRBV6-3 and TRBJ2-3, with TRBD2 matching 8 bases. J was trimmed by 6 bases and V by 5 bases; bases with no gene match: 13. This CDR3 contains 16 residues. Germline V gene sequence: CDR1 MNHEY, CDR2 SVGEGT. The CDR3 loop is CASSPCGTSGRDTQYF. CDR3 DNA: TGTGCCAGCAGTCCTTGTGGTACTAGCGGTAGGGATACGCAGTATTTT.

In this sample, this clonotype turned up many times. The CDR3 DNA sequence: TGTGCCAGCAGTTCCTCCGGGACTAGCGGGAGGCAGCAGTTCTTC. Its translation is CASSSSGTSGRQQFF. The rearrangement joins TRBV6-5 to TRBJ2-1, with 15 nucleotides matching TRBD2. V dropped 4 bases and J dropped 11; count of bases not matched to a gene: 6. In germline, CDR1 is MNHEY, CDR2 SVGAGI. The CDR3 is 15 amino acids.

At least ten counts were recorded for this clonotype. This rearrangement joins TRBV4-1 to TRBJ2-2, with D tentatively TRBD2 (6 bases). The germline gives CDR1 MGHRA, CDR2 YSYEKL. Trimming removed 0 bases at V and 7 bases at J, with 9 bases between. The CDR3 has 14 residues. CDR3: CASSQDSRDGELFF. The CDR3 DNA follows: TGCGCCAGCAGCCAAGATTCGCGGGACGGGGAGCTGTTTTTT.